Included here is one T cell receptor (beta chain) sequence, with context. Its antigen is as yet unknown. One junction end disagrees with the germline gene, perhaps due to a read error. Each 20-30 mg portion of unsorted bulk tissue served as the source for co-extraction of RNA and DNA. This entry is derived from a study of tumor-infiltrating lymphocytes in primary liver carcinoma. General study points: Top-250-clone fractions were significantly higher in tumors than in blood (p = 0.039).

Researchers generated TCR beta cDNA from about 530 ng of total RNA, relying on a constant-region primer. Three nested multiplex PCR rounds of slightly modified ARM-PCR generated TCR beta libraries. Both of the initial two PCR rounds ran for roughly 10 cycles and employed TRBV1-TRBV30 forward primers alongside a C-beta reverse primer. TCRdb called the multiplex PCR reads again in MiXCR, with one record for every CDR3 protein. Of around 78,000 distinct CDR3 sequences listed, over 55% are singletons. The CDR3 spans 17 residues. Germline V CDR1 and CDR2: SGHNT, YYREEE (reference sequence). Sequenced input: liver tumor tissue from sampling region 4. Subset defined: tumor region T4, right-lateral pole. The clonotype was recovered from a woman aged 55-69 years with primary liver carcinoma and hepatitis B virus infection. The chain carries TRBV5-4 and TRBJ2-5; D may be TRBD2 (6 bases). CDR3 sequence (DNA): TGTGCCAGCAGCTTGCGCAGGTCTAGCGATATTGAGGAGATCCAGTACTTC. It translates to CASSLRRSSDIEEIQYF.